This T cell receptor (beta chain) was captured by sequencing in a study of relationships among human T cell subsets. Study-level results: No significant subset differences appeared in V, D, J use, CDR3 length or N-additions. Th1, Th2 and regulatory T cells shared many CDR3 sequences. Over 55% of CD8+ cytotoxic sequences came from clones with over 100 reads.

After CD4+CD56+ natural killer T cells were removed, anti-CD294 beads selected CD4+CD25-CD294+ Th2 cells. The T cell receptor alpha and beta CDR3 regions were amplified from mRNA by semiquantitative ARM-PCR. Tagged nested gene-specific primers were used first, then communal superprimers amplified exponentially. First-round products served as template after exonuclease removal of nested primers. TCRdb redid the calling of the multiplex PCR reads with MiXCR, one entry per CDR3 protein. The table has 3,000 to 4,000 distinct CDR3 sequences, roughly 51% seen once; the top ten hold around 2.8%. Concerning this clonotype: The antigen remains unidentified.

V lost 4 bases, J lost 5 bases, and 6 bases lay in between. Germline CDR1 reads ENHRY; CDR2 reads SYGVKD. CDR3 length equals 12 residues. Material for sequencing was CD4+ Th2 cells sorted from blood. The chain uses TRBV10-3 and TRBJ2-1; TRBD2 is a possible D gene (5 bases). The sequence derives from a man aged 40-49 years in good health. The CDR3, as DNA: TGTGCCATCAGTGGAGGGCACAATGAGCAGTTCTTC. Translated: CAISGGHNEQFF.